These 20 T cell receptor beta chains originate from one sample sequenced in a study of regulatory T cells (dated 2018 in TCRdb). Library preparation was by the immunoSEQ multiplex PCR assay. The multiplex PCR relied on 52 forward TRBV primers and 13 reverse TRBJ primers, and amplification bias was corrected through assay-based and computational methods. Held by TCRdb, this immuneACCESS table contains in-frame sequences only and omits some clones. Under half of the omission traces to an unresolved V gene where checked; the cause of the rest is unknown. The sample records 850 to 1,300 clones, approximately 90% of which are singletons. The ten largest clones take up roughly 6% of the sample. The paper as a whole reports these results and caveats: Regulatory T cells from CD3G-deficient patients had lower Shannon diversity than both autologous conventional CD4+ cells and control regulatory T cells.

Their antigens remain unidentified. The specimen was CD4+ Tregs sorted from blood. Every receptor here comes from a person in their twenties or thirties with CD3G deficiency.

This chain's CDR3 is CASSPQLGEAFF. The CDR3 bases are TGTGCCAGCAGTCCGCAGTTGGGCGAAGCTTTCTTT. The rearrangement joins TRBV6-5 to TRBJ1-1; D unresolved. Per germline, CDR1 MNHEY and CDR2 SVGAGI. The CDR3 length is 12 residues. V lost 5 bases and J lost 8, with 12 bases in between.

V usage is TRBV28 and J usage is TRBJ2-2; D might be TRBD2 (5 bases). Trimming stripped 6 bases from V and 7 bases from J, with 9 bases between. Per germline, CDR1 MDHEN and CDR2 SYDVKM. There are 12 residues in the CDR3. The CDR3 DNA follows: TGTGCCAGCAGACACGGGGTCGGGGAGCTGTTTTTT. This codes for CASRHGVGELFF.

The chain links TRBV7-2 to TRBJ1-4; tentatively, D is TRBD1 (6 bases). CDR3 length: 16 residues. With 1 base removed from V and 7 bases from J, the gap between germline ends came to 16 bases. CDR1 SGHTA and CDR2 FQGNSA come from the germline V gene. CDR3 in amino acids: CASSLGAQGRGEKLFF. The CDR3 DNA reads TGTGCCAGCAGCTTAGGGGCTCAGGGGAGGGGTGAAAAACTGTTTTTT.

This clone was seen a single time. CDR3 nucleotides: TGTGCCAGCAGCTTGCGGTTCGGCAGCTCCTACGAGCAGTACTTC. Protein product: CASSLRFGSSYEQYF. The V gene is TRBV7-6, the J gene TRBJ2-7; D unclear. The CDR3 spans 15 residues. Germline CDR1 is SGHVS and CDR2 is FNYEAQ. V was shortened by 3 bases and J by 0 bases, with 12 bases between the two germline ends.

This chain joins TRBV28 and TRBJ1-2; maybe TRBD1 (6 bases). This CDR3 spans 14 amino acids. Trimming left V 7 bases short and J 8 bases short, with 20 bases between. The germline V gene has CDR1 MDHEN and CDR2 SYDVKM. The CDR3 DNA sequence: TGTGCCAGCACCCCTCACGGGGGCTTAGGGGGCTACACCTTC. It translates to CASTPHGGLGGYTF.

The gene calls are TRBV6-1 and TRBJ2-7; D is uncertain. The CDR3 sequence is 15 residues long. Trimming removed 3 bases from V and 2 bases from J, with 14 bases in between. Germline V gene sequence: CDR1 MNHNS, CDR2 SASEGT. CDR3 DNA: TGTGCCAGCAGTGAGATTCGGGCTGGCCCCTACGAGCAGTACTTC. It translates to CASSEIRAGPYEQYF.

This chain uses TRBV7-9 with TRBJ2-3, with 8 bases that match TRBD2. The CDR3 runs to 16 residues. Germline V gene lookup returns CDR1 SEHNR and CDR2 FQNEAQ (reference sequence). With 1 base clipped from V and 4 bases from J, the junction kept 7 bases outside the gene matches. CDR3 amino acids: CASSLGSAGAADTQYF. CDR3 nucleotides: TGTGCCAGCAGCTTAGGATCAGCGGGAGCGGCAGATACGCAGTATTTT.

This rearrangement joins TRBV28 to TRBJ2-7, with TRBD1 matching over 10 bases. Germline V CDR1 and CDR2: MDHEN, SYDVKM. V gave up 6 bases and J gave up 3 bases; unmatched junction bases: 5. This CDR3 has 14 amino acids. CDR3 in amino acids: CASRRQGADYEQYF. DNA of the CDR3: TGTGCCAGCAGACGACAGGGGGCTGACTACGAGCAGTACTTC.

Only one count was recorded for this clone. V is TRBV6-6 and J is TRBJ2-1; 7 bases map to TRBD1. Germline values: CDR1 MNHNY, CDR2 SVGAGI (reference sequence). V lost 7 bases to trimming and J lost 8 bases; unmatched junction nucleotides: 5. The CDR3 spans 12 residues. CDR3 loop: CASTLDRDEQFF. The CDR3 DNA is TGTGCCAGCACTCTAGACAGGGATGAGCAGTTCTTC.

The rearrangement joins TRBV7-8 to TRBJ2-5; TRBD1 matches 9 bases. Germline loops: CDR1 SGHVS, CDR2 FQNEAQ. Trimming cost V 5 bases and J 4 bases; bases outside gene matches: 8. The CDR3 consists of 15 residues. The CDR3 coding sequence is TGTGCCAGCAGCCCCAGACAGGGGGTCAGAGAGACCCAGTACTTC. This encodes CASSPRQGVRETQYF.

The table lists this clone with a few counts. The CDR3 coding sequence is TGTGCCAGCAGTATGGGAGGTCACACCATATATTTT. Its translation is CASSMGGHTIYF. This chain links TRBV6-5 with TRBJ1-3; D gene ambiguous. In germline, CDR1 is MNHEY, CDR2 SVGAGI. There are 12 residues in the CDR3. V dropped 5 bases and J dropped 8 bases, with 10 bases sitting between them.

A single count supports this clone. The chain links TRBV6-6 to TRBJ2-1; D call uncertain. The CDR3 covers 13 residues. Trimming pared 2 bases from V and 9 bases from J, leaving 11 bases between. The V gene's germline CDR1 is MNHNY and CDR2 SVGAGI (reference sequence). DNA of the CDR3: TGTGCCAGCAGTTACCGCCCATGGGGTGAGCAGTTCTTC. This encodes CASSYRPWGEQFF.

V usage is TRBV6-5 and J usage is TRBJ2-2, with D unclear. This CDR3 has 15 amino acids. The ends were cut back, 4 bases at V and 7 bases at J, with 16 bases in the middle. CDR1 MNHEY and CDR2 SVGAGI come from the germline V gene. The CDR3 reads CASSFDPGRRGELFF. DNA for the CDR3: TGTGCCAGCAGTTTTGATCCCGGACGTCGCGGGGAGCTGTTTTTT.

The CDR3 sequence is CASSPLRTVYGYTF. CDR3 sequence (DNA): TGTGCCAGCAGCCCCCTGAGGACAGTCTATGGCTACACCTTC. The chain recombines TRBV28 with TRBJ1-2; perhaps TRBD1 as D (6 bases). Trimming stripped 6 bases from V and 4 bases from J, with 15 bases between. Germline CDR1 and CDR2: MDHEN and SYDVKM. The CDR3 is 14 amino acids.

CDR3 coding DNA: TGTGCCAGCAGTGCTTACATTAACTATGGCTACACCTTC. Translated: CASSAYINYGYTF. This sequence joins TRBV28 and TRBJ1-2; D is unclear. The ends were cut back, 5 bases at V and 1 base at J, with 8 bases in the middle. CDR1 is MDHEN, CDR2 SYDVKM, per germline. The CDR3 length is 13 residues.

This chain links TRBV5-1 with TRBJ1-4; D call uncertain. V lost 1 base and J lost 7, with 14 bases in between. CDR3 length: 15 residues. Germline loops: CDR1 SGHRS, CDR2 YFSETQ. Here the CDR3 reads CASSLNGKVGEKLFF. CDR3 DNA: TGCGCCAGCAGCTTGAATGGCAAGGTTGGTGAAAAACTGTTTTTT.

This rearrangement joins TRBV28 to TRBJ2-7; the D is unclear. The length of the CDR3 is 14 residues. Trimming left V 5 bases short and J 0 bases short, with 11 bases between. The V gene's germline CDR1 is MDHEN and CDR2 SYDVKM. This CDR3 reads CASSPHRFSYEQYF. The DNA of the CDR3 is TGTGCCAGCAGTCCCCACAGATTCTCCTACGAGCAGTACTTC.

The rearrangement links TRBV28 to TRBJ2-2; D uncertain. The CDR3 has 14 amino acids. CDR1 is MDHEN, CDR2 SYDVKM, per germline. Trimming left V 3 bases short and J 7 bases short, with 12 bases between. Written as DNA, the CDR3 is TGTGCCAGCAGTTTTGGCTTGTTTGACGGGGAGCTGTTTTTT. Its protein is CASSFGLFDGELFF.

Written as DNA, the CDR3 is TGTGCCAGCAGCCCAGACCGTAAGGTGATGGGCTACACCTTC. Its translation: CASSPDRKVMGYTF. The V call is TRBV7-8, the J call TRBJ1-2; D gene unclear. The ends were cut back, 5 bases at V and 8 bases at J, with 18 bases in the middle. CDR1 is SGHVS and CDR2 is FQNEAQ in the germline V gene. This CDR3 has 14 residues.

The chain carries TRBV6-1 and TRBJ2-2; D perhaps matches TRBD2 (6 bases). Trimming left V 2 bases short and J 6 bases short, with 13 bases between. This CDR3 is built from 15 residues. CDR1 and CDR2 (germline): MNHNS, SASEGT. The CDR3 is CASSEHGGKSGELFF. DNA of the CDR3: TGTGCCAGCAGTGAACACGGAGGGAAGTCCGGGGAGCTGTTTTTT.